This T cell receptor (beta chain) is from a study of CD8 T cells in Susac syndrome. A remark on this clonotype: Its antigen remains unidentified.

The authors reverse transcribed about 0.45 to 1 ug RNA with random hexamers. Amplification of TCR beta CDR3 across 54 Vbeta and 13 Jbeta was performed with immunoSEQ multiplex PCR. TCRdb reprocessed the immunoSEQ multiplex PCR reads with MiXCR, giving one entry per CDR3 protein. Among 100,000 to 150,000 distinct CDR3 sequences listed, around 92% were seen once. Germline V gives CDR1 SNHLY, CDR2 FYNNEI. This CDR3 comprises 13 residues. Trimming shortened V by 4 bases and J by 6 bases, and 10 bases separated the two germline ends. The study, taken as a whole, reports: The study conceded that its TCR sequencing and HLA analysis involved relatively few individuals.

This clonotype was obtained from a human donor with multiple sclerosis. The rearrangement links TRBV2 to TRBJ1-5; D is possibly TRBD1 (6 bases). Material: CD4+ T cells from PBMCs. CDR3 loop: CASSAGARQPQHF. The CDR3 DNA reads as TGTGCCAGCAGTGCAGGGGCGCGTCAGCCCCAGCATTTT.